This record concerns one T cell receptor (beta chain) sequence. What it recognizes is unknown. The data were obtained in a study of cytomegalovirus exposure and HLA in healthy donors. Whole-study context: Across 300 to 400 genotyped donors, around 82% landed in the Caucasian-associated ancestry cluster.

The CDR3 contains 19 residues. The germline CDR1 and CDR2 sequences are MNHNS and SASEGT. The junction had 4 bases not matched to a gene; V was cut back by 0 bases and J by 0 bases. The PCR made use of 60 Vbeta and 13 Jbeta primers. Assay: immunoSEQ multiplex PCR; the TCRdb copy retains only in-frame clones and omits some. The sample consists of roughly 150,000 clones, roughly 70% of them appearing once. Study-wide findings and caveats: Later, an analysis showed that TCR beta chains associated with HLA were more clonally expanded than others that were equally common. As immune exposure information, only CMV serostatus was available. Follow-up analysis later connected one missense variant in DCLRE1C with trimming of TCR beta V- and J-genes.

The sample taken for sequencing was PBMCs. This sequence joins TRBV6-1 and TRBJ2-6, with 11 bases matching TRBD2. The origin of this receptor is a woman between 35 and 50 years old in good health and CMV-seronegative. The CDR3 loop is CASSEATSGIHSGANVLTF. CDR3 nucleotide sequence: TGTGCCAGCAGTGAAGCGACTAGCGGGATACACTCTGGGGCCAACGTCCTGACTTTC.